This T cell receptor beta chain was sequenced during a study of blood T cell repertoires in COVID-19. Original processing notes: Reference gene primers were amplified, and this amplification served to estimate nucleated cell counts. Sequencing used immunoSEQ multiplex PCR; TCRdb keeps in-frame clones, though not all of them. V, J and clone size reflect that table, while D and trimming were determined from the DNA. The table has around 100,000 clones, 92% seen once. This clone has a single count. Germline loops: CDR1 LNHDA, CDR2 SQIVND (reference sequence). The CDR3 is 11 residues long. Trimming left V 1 base short and J 10 bases short, with 7 bases between.

Sequencing input: peripheral blood. The V call is TRBV19, the J call TRBJ1-1; D is undetermined. This TCR came from a man between 70 and 80 years old with acute or convalescent COVID-19. CDR3 bases: TGTGCCAGTAGTATAGGACTTCGAGCTTTCTTT. This encodes CASSIGLRAFF.